This T cell receptor beta chain was identified during a study of T cell responses to AZD1222 COVID-19 vaccine. Study-level findings and limits: In all cases, repertoires were sampled only after the peak T cell response. Seropositive AZD1222 recipients at baseline numbered only six or seven. Clonal diversity may have been underestimated, and the donors were mostly white British, with more females than males. Spike-specific TCR breadth rose after two AZD1222 doses, and depth rose as well.

Sequenced by immunoSEQ multiplex PCR; TCRdb stores in-frame clones only, minus some. The repertoire holds about 150,000 clones, with 75% to 90% as singletons. To note about this clone: Its antigen is currently unknown.

V lost 4 bases to trimming and J lost 2 bases, with 10 bases between them. The CDR3 is 14 residues long. Germline V gene lookup returns CDR1 SGHRS and CDR2 YFSETQ. This clonotype originated in an adult who received the AZD1222 COVID-19 vaccine. The sequences come from peripheral blood, collected 28 days after the second AZD1222 dose. The chain employs TRBV5-1 and TRBJ2-1; D unresolved. This CDR3 is CASSLEYPYNEQFF. The CDR3 bases are TGCGCCAGCAGCCTAGAGTATCCCTACAATGAGCAGTTCTTC.